Presented here are 11 T cell receptor beta chains from one specimen sequenced in a study of CD8+CD57+ T cells in acquired aplastic anemia. Template material for TCR beta VDJ and CDR3 profiling consisted of genomic DNA. TCRdb re-called the reads with MiXCR, one entry per CDR3 protein. The table has about 200,000 distinct CDR3 sequences, 55% to 65% seen once. An expansion of CD8+CD57+ cells by flow cytometry had been shown in patients chosen for sequencing. Source material: sorted CD4+, CD8+, or CD8+CD57+ T cells (not recorded which) from PBMCs. Receptors were obtained from a human donor with aplastic anemia.

This rearrangement joins TRBV11-2 to TRBJ2-1; D unclear. The V end lost 0 bases, the J end lost 6 bases, and 9 bases lay between the germline ends. Germline V CDR1 and CDR2: SGHAT, FQNNGV. This CDR3 is 14 amino acids long. The CDR3 DNA reads as TGTGCCAGCAGCTTAGATCCTAGTATCAATGAGCAGTTCTTC. It specifies CASSLDPSINEQFF.

This chain joins TRBV9 and TRBJ1-6, with D possibly being TRBD1 (6 bases). This CDR3 is built from 15 residues. V was shortened by 3 bases and J by 10 bases, with 17 bases between the two germline ends. The germline V gene has CDR1 SGDLS and CDR2 YYNGEE. CDR3 bases: TGTGCCAGCAGCGCGGGAGGGGGTGGGGGATCACCCCTCCACTTT. Translating gives CASSAGGGGGSPLHF.

This chain connects TRBV7-8 to TRBJ2-1; D uncertain. There are 16 residues in the CDR3. The germline V gene has CDR1 SGHVS and CDR2 FQNEAQ. V lost 6 bases and J 0 bases, leaving 15 bases between the germline ends. For the CDR3, the DNA is TGTGCCAGCAGTCGTACGACGGAAAGCTCCTACAATGAGCAGTTCTTC. It translates to CASSRTTESSYNEQFF.

There are a few counts of this clonotype. The chain uses TRBV9 and TRBJ1-2, with 11 bases lining up with TRBD1. CDR3 size: 15 residues. Germline V lookup: CDR1 SGDLS, CDR2 YYNGEE. V shed 4 bases, J shed 7 bases, and the junction held 9 bases outside the gene matches. CDR3 in amino acids: CASSLRTGGDGGYTF. Written as DNA, the CDR3 is TGTGCCAGCAGCCTTCGGACAGGGGGCGACGGTGGCTACACCTTC.

This clonotype was detected a few times. This chain links TRBV7-8 with TRBJ1-4, with D perhaps TRBD1 (6 bases). CDR1 and CDR2 from the germline V gene are SGHVS and FQNEAQ. CDR3 length: 14 amino acids. V shed 1 base and J shed 8 bases, with 11 bases lying between them. CDR3 loop: CASSLVHREEKLFF. The CDR3, as DNA: TGTGCCAGCAGCTTAGTCCACAGGGAGGAAAAACTGTTTTTT.

There are a few counts of this clonotype. The V and J genes are TRBV20-1 and TRBJ2-7; D call uncertain. Germline V gene sequence: CDR1 DFQATT, CDR2 SNEGSKA (reference sequence). The CDR3 runs 13 residues. The germline V and J ends were trimmed by 1 base and 5 bases, with 12 bases remaining between them. The CDR3 loop reads CSARAALYNEQYF. CDR3 DNA: TGCAGTGCTAGAGCCGCCCTCTATAACGAGCAGTACTTC.

This clonotype showed up just a few times. This chain links TRBV20-1 with TRBJ2-3, with 7 bases aligning to TRBD1. Trimming removed 4 bases from V and 4 bases from J; junction bases left unmatched: 2. This CDR3 is 12 amino acids long. Germline CDR1 and CDR2: DFQATT and SNEGSKA (reference sequence). The CDR3 sequence: CSAKGAADTQYF. The DNA for the CDR3 is TGCAGTGCTAAGGGGGCGGCAGATACGCAGTATTTT.

The rearrangement uses TRBV7-6 and TRBJ2-1; D gene ambiguous. Germline V CDR1 and CDR2: SGHVS, FNYEAQ. The V end lost 0 bases, the J end lost 5 bases, and 8 bases lay between the germline ends. This CDR3 region has 14 residues. CDR3 sequence: CASSLAQADNEQFF. In DNA form, the CDR3 reads TGTGCCAGCAGCTTAGCGCAGGCCGACAATGAGCAGTTCTTC.

This clonotype was observed at least ten times. This chain joins TRBV11-2 and TRBJ2-5, with 9 bases fitting TRBD1. V lost 4 bases and J lost 5; bases outside the gene matches: 5. The CDR3 has 14 amino acids. Germline CDR1 SGHAT, CDR2 FQNNGV. The DNA for the CDR3 is TGTGCCAGCAGCTCCCGGACAGGGGACGAGACCCAGTACTTC. Protein product: CASSSRTGDETQYF.

V usage is TRBV20-1 and J usage is TRBJ2-7; a weak D match, TRBD1 (6 bases). Trimming took 4 bases from V and 3 from J, leaving 13 bases between them. The V gene's germline CDR1 is DFQATT and CDR2 SNEGSKA (reference sequence). The CDR3 is 13 residues long. Here the CDR3 DNA reads TGCAGTGCTACCAAGGAGACAGGCTACGAGCAGTACTTC. This translates into CSATKETGYEQYF.

V and J are TRBV9 and TRBJ2-1; perhaps TRBD2 as D (6 bases). The CDR3 runs to 12 residues. The ends were cut back, 4 bases at V and 7 bases at J, with 9 bases in the middle. Germline CDR1 SGDLS, CDR2 YYNGEE. The CDR3 region has the DNA TGTGCCAGCAGCTTACTAGCAAATGAGCAGTTCTTC. Protein: CASSLLANEQFF.